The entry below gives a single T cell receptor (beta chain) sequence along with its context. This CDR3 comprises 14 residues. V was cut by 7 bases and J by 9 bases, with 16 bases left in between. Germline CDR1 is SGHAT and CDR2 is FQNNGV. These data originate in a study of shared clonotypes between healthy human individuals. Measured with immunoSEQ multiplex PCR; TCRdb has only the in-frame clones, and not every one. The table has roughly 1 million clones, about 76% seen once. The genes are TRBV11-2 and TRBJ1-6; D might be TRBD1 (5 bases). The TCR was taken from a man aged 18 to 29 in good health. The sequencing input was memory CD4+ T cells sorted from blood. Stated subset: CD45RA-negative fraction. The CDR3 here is CASTPGQASSPLHF. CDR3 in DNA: TGTGCCAGCACACCAGGGCAGGCGAGTTCACCCCTCCACTTT.